The rows below give T cell receptor beta chains drawn from one sample of a study of cytomegalovirus exposure and HLA in healthy donors. The method was immunoSEQ multiplex PCR; TCRdb's version includes in-frame clones alone and lacks a portion of them. The sample records 50,000 or so clones, roughly 74% being singletons. What was sequenced was PBMCs. These receptors were obtained from a man aged 40-49 years in good health and CMV-seropositive. Both conserved end residues are part of each CDR3. A D gene is named only where the DNA matches it firmly. Clone sizes are given selectively: once, few, many, or a class where the clone is expanded.

length	size	D	V	J	DNA	CDR3
17	NA	NA	TRBV30	TRBJ1-1	TGTGCCTGGATCCTTCCGATAATCGGGGGGCCGAACACTGAAGCTTTCTTT	CAWILPIIGGPNTEAFF
17	NA	NA	TRBV29-1	TRBJ1-1	TGCAGCGTTGAAGATCGAGGGGGTAACCGGTGGAACACTGAAGCTTTCTTT	CSVEDRGGNRWNTEAFF
16	few	NA	TRBV7-9	TRBJ1-3	TGTGCCAGCAGCCCGAGCCTTCTACTCTCTGGAAACACCATATATTTT	CASSPSLLLSGNTIYF
14	few	NA	TRBV6-5	TRBJ1-4	TGTGCCAGCAGTTACGGCCAGGGTAGGGAAAAACTGTTTTTT	CASSYGQGREKLFF
16	few	TRBD2	TRBV15	TRBJ2-2	TGTGCCACCAGCAAAATACTAGCGGGGGGCACCGGGGAGCTGTTTTTT	CATSKILAGGTGELFF
15	few	NA	TRBV7-6	TRBJ1-6	TGTGCCAGCAGCCGAGAAGGAGCGCGTAATTCACCCCTCCACTTT	CASSREGARNSPLHF
12	NA	TRBD1	TRBV2	TRBJ1-1	TGTGCCAGCAGAAACGATGACAGGGGAGCTTTCTTT	CASRNDDRGAFF
13	NA	NA	TRBV4-3	TRBJ2-2	TGCGCCAGCAGCCGGGCCTATACCGGGGAGCTGTTTTTT	CASSRAYTGELFF
15	NA	NA	TRBV6-1	TRBJ1-6	TGTGCCAGCAGTGAAGCTACCAGAAGGGAGTCACCCCTCCACTTT	CASSEATRRESPLHF
16	NA	NA	TRBV5-1	TRBJ2-3	TGCGCCAGCAGCTACCAAACGACTACTAGCACAGATACGCAGTATTTT	CASSYQTTTSTDTQYF
13	NA	NA	TRBV2	TRBJ2-7	TGTGCCAGCAGGGCGGACAACTCCTACGAGCAGTACTTC	CASRADNSYEQYF
14	NA	NA	TRBV5-4	TRBJ1-2	TGTGCCAGCAGCCGGGACAACCTATTCTATGGCTACACCTTC	CASSRDNLFYGYTF
14	NA	TRBD2	TRBV15	TRBJ2-3	TGTGCCACCAGCAGAGGGACTAGAACAGATACGCAGTATTTT	CATSRGTRTDTQYF
15	NA	NA	TRBV5-1	TRBJ2-1	TGCGCCAGCAGCTCGGCAGGGGTCACCTACAATGAGCAGTTCTTC	CASSSAGVTYNEQFF
11	NA	NA	TRBV20-1	TRBJ1-1	TGCAGTGCTAACAGAGAGACTGAAGCTTTCTTT	CSANRETEAFF
16	NA	TRBD2	TRBV7-8	TRBJ2-3	TGTGCCATGACCCCCTTTGGACTAGCGGGGAAAGATACGCAGTATTTT	CAMTPFGLAGKDTQYF
15	NA	TRBD2	TRBV6-5	TRBJ2-5	TGTGCCAGCAGTTATCCCGGGGGGGCCGGGGAGACCCAGTACTTC	CASSYPGGAGETQYF
15	NA	NA	TRBV6-5	TRBJ1-4	TGTGCCAGCAGTCACGTCGGGGGACCTAATGAAAAACTGTTTTTT	CASSHVGGPNEKLFF
15	NA	NA	TRBV12-1	TRBJ2-5	TGTGCCAGCAGTCTACTAGCGGGGGGGCCCGAGACCCAGTACTTC	CASSLLAGGPETQYF
15	once	NA	TRBV28	TRBJ2-3	TGTGCCAGCAGCTTACCCCCGGGGAGCGCAGATACGCAGTATTTT	CASSLPPGSADTQYF
16	NA	NA	TRBV5-1	TRBJ1-1	TGCGCCAGCAGGCCTGATGGCAGGGGACGGGCCACTGAAGCTTTCTTT	CASRPDGRGRATEAFF
18	NA	TRBD1	TRBV19	TRBJ1-5	TGTGCCAGTAGTGAGGACAGGGTGATGGGTCGGAGCAATCAGCCCCAGCATTTT	CASSEDRVMGRSNQPQHF
17	NA	TRBD2	TRBV5-4	TRBJ2-3	TGTGCCAGCAGCTTTGGTGGGACTAGCAGTAGCATAGATACGCAGTATTTT	CASSFGGTSSSIDTQYF
12	NA	NA	TRBV7-2	TRBJ2-3	TGTGCCAGCAGCGCCTACACAGATACGCAGTATTTT	CASSAYTDTQYF
14	NA	TRBD2	TRBV9	TRBJ2-3	TGTGCCAGCAGCGCCGGGACTAGAACAGATACGCAGTATTTT	CASSAGTRTDTQYF
14	NA	TRBD1	TRBV6-1	TRBJ1-5	TGTGCCAGCAGGTCGGACAGGGTCCGTCAGCCCCAGCATTTT	CASRSDRVRQPQHF
16	NA	TRBD2	TRBV9	TRBJ2-7	TGTGCCAGCAGCGTAGTCGGCGGGGGAGGGCGGAGCGAGCAGTACTTC	CASSVVGGGGRSEQYF
16	NA	NA	TRBV12-5	TRBJ1-2	TGTGCTAGTGGTTTGGTACCGGGAGGAACTAACTATGGCTACACCTTC	CASGLVPGGTNYGYTF
18	NA	TRBD1	TRBV5-1	TRBJ1-4	TGCGCCAGCAGCTTTATTAGACAGGGGGCTTCAACTAATGAAAAACTGTTTTTT	CASSFIRQGASTNEKLFF
14	NA	TRBD1	TRBV12-5	TRBJ1-1	TGTGCTAGTGGTTTGACAGGGGGCAACACTGAAGCTTTCTTT	CASGLTGGNTEAFF
14	NA	TRBD1	TRBV18	TRBJ1-1	TGTGCCAGCTCCCTACGGACAGGGGGGACTGAAGCTTTCTTT	CASSLRTGGTEAFF
14	NA	NA	TRBV6-5	TRBJ2-7	TGTGCCAGCAGTTCTGGACATCCTGCGTACGAGCAGTACTTC	CASSSGHPAYEQYF
14	NA	TRBD1	TRBV5-1	TRBJ1-4	TGCGCCAGCAGCTTGGGACAGGGTTCCGAAAAACTGTTTTTT	CASSLGQGSEKLFF
15	once	TRBD1	TRBV28	TRBJ1-5	TGTGCCAGCAGTTTAGCCAGGGGGCCTTATCAGCCCCAGCATTTT	CASSLARGPYQPQHF
13	once	NA	TRBV14	TRBJ1-2	TGTGCCAGCAGCCAGCGGCCTAACTATGGCTACACCTTC	CASSQRPNYGYTF
12	NA	NA	TRBV7-6	TRBJ1-1	TGTGCCAGCAGCTTGGGGGAGGGAGAAGCTTTCTTT	CASSLGEGEAFF
17	once	NA	TRBV7-2	TRBJ2-6	TGTGCCAGCAGCCGCGGGATAGGGGGCATTGGGGCCAACGTCCTGACTTTC	CASSRGIGGIGANVLTF
12	NA	TRBD1	TRBV10-3	TRBJ1-2	TGTGCCATCAGCATGACAGGGGATGGCTACACCTTC	CAISMTGDGYTF
15	NA	NA	TRBV5-1	TRBJ2-1	TGCGCCAGCAGCTTGTGGACGGGGGTTTACAATGAGCAGTTCTTC	CASSLWTGVYNEQFF
15	NA	NA	TRBV4-2	TRBJ1-5	TGTGCCAGCAGCCAAGTTAGGGGCGACAATCAGCCCCAGCATTTT	CASSQVRGDNQPQHF
14	once	TRBD1	TRBV7-8	TRBJ1-1	TGTGCCAGCAGCCCGGGACAGGGGCACACTGAAGCTTTCTTT	CASSPGQGHTEAFF
12	NA	NA	TRBV7-2	TRBJ2-2	TGTGCCAGCAGCTTAGATCTCGGGGAGCTGTTTTTT	CASSLDLGELFF
14	NA	NA	TRBV6-1	TRBJ2-5	TGTGCCAGCAGTGGAGGAGTGGGTGGAGAGACCCAGTACTTC	CASSGGVGGETQYF
13	NA	NA	TRBV7-9	TRBJ1-5	TGTGCCAGCAGCTTTGCGGGTGATCAGCCCCAGCATTTT	CASSFAGDQPQHF
13	few	TRBD1	TRBV29-1	TRBJ1-2	TGCAGCCATGGTGGACAGGGGGCTTCGGGCTACACCTTC	CSHGGQGASGYTF
12	NA	TRBD1	TRBV27	TRBJ2-7	TGTGCCAGCAGTCAAGGACAGGACGAGCAGTACTTC	CASSQGQDEQYF
16	NA	NA	TRBV5-6	TRBJ1-1	TGTGCCAGCAGCTTGTTTCCGGGAGGCGAATACACTGAAGCTTTCTTT	CASSLFPGGEYTEAFF
18	NA	TRBD1	TRBV27	TRBJ2-2	TGTGCCAGCAGTTTATCCGCCGGGACAGGTTTGGCATCCGGGGAGCTGTTTTTT	CASSLSAGTGLASGELFF
14	NA	NA	TRBV30	TRBJ2-7	TGTGCCTGGAGTAGGGGACTCTTCTCCTACGAGCAGTACTTC	CAWSRGLFSYEQYF
15	few	TRBD1	TRBV5-4	TRBJ1-1	TGTGCCAGCAGCTTGGCCCAGGGGGCCTCCACTGAAGCTTTCTTT	CASSLAQGASTEAFF
13	NA	NA	TRBV5-1	TRBJ1-1	TGCGCCAGCAGCTTGCGAGGAGGGACTGAAGCTTTCTTT	CASSLRGGTEAFF
15	NA	TRBD2	TRBV6-5	TRBJ2-2	TGTGCCAGCAGGTCGACTAGCCGAGGCACCGGGGAGCTGTTTTTT	CASRSTSRGTGELFF
13	NA	NA	TRBV6-6	TRBJ1-5	TGTGCCACCGGCGGGATTGGCAATCAGCCCCAGCATTTT	CATGGIGNQPQHF
14	NA	NA	TRBV7-9	TRBJ2-7	TGTGCCAGCAGCCCCCCTCAACCCAGCTACGAGCAGTACTTC	CASSPPQPSYEQYF